One sample yielded the 26 T cell receptor beta chains listed below, sequenced in a study of CD8 T cells in Susac syndrome. Reverse transcription of 0.5 to 1 ug RNA was performed with random hexamers. TCRdb fed the immunoSEQ multiplex PCR reads into MiXCR, producing one record per CDR3 protein. Counted here are more than 55,000 distinct CDR3 sequences, 96% occurring once; the ten biggest clones make up 0.095% to 0.13%. Sequencing was done on a sample of CD4+ T cells from PBMCs. The receptors come from a human donor with multiple sclerosis.

Only one count was recorded for this clonotype. V is TRBV5-6 and J is TRBJ2-5; D is undetermined. Trimming left V 1 base short and J 5 bases short, with 9 bases between. Germline-derived CDR1 and CDR2 are SGHDT and YYEEEE. The CDR3 runs 13 residues. The CDR3 sequence: CASSLPPRETQYF. Written as DNA, the CDR3 is TGTGCCAGCAGCTTGCCCCCGCGGGAGACCCAGTACTTC.

CDR3 nucleotides: TGTGCCTGGAGTCCAGCGGGGGCTCCACCTGGGGAGCTGTTTTTT. This gives the protein CAWSPAGAPPGELFF. This sequence joins TRBV30 and TRBJ2-2; 8 bases are a match to TRBD2. This CDR3 is built from 15 residues. CDR1 GTSNPN and CDR2 SVGIG come from the germline V gene (reference sequence). With V trimmed by 2 bases and J by 8 bases, 10 bases remained unmatched. Looking up the rest from reference TRBV30 and TRBJ2-2 gives the full variable domain: SQTIHQWPATLVQPVGSPLSLECTVEGTSNPNLYWYRQAAGRGLQLLFYSVGIGQISSEVPQNLSASRPQDRQFILSSKKLLLSDSGFYLCAWSPAGAPPGELFFGEGSRLTVL.

The chain has TRBV20-1 and TRBJ2-1; the match to TRBD2 covers 10 bases. The CDR3 runs to 17 residues. Germline CDR1 and CDR2: DFQATT and SNEGSKA (reference sequence). V lost 2 bases, J lost 0 bases, and 7 bases stayed unmatched. CDR3 in DNA: TGCAGTGCTAGAAGAACTAGCGGGGAGAGCTCCTACAATGAGCAGTTCTTC. Its protein is CSARRTSGESSYNEQFF.

J is TRBJ2-1 and V is TRBV5-4; no reliable D call. The CDR3 sequence is 14 residues long. Germline V gene sequence: CDR1 SGHNT, CDR2 YYREEE (reference sequence). V lost 0 bases and J lost 8, with 12 bases in between. The CDR3 region has the DNA TGTGCCAGCAGCTTGGGACCGAATACGGATGAGCAGTTCTTC. Translating gives CASSLGPNTDEQFF.

The chain links TRBV12-3 or TRBV12-4 to TRBJ2-7; possibly TRBD2 for D (5 bases). Trimming cost V 5 bases and J 4 bases, with 15 bases left between them. The CDR3 extends over 14 amino acids. CDR3 amino acids: CASSNGGSRYEQYF. CDR3 DNA: TGTGCCAGCAGTAATGGCGGGTCACGGTACGAGCAGTACTTC.

J is TRBJ2-1 and V is TRBV20-1, with 14 bases aligning to TRBD2. V trimming: 5 bases; J trimming: 0 bases; junction bases outside the gene matches: 21. CDR1 is DFQATT and CDR2 is SNEGSKA in the germline V gene (reference sequence). This CDR3 is built from 22 residues. Here the CDR3 reads CSAPINIPGTSGGLSSYNEQFF. The DNA of the CDR3 is TGCAGTGCTCCAATCAACATCCCCGGGACTAGCGGGGGATTAAGCTCCTACAATGAGCAGTTCTTC.

The gene calls are TRBV7-2 and TRBJ2-5; TRBD2 agrees at 9 bases. V shed 0 bases, J shed 10 bases, and the junction held 9 bases outside the gene matches. The CDR3 totals 15 residues. Germline V gives CDR1 SGHTA, CDR2 FQGNSA. The CDR3 spells CASSLALGGGAFQYF. Here the CDR3 DNA reads TGTGCCAGCAGCTTAGCGCTCGGCGGGGGGGCTTTCCAGTACTTC.

The rearrangement joins TRBV10-3 to TRBJ2-1; D is unresolved. The CDR3 consists of 11 residues. Germline CDR1 reads ENHRY; CDR2 reads SYGVKD. V was pared by 4 bases and J by 5 bases, with 3 bases between. The CDR3 bases are TGTGCCATCAGTGCCGACAATGAGCAGTTCTTC. Its protein product is CAISADNEQFF.

The rearrangement links TRBV6-5 to TRBJ2-7, with TRBD1 matching 8 bases. CDR3 length: 14 amino acids. The trim removed 5 bases at V and 0 bases at J, leaving 3 bases unmatched. The germline CDR1 and CDR2 sequences are MNHEY and SVGAGI. The CDR3 region is CASSPGGRSYEQYF. CDR3 bases: TGTGCCAGCAGTCCAGGGGGCCGCTCCTACGAGCAGTACTTC.

The chain joins TRBV6-5 to TRBJ1-1; D is possibly TRBD1 (6 bases). Germline V gives CDR1 MNHEY, CDR2 SVGAGI. The CDR3 extends over 15 amino acids. V was cut by 6 bases and J by 1 base, with 15 bases left in between. CDR3 coding DNA: TGTGCCAGCAGAAGGAACAGGGAGGCGAACACTGAAGCTTTCTTT. Residues: CASRRNREANTEAFF.

CDR3 sequence: CASSLRGYTF. The CDR3 nucleotides are TGTGCCAGCAGCTTAAGGGGCTACACCTTC. V gene TRBV13 combines with J gene TRBJ1-2; D remains unclear. V was clipped by 2 bases and J by 8 bases, with 3 bases between them. CDR1 PRHDT and CDR2 FYEKMQ come from the germline V gene (reference sequence). The CDR3 has 10 amino acids.

The rearrangement uses TRBV3-1 and TRBJ2-1; D is possibly TRBD1 or TRBD2 (6 bases each). Trimming removed 0 bases at V and 7 bases at J, with 22 bases between. The CDR3 sequence is 18 residues long. The germline V gene has CDR1 LGHDT and CDR2 YNNKEL (reference sequence). The DNA for the CDR3 is TGTGCCAGCAGCCAAGACCCCTGGAGCGGCCTAGGGGGGAATGAGCAGTTCTTC. Its translation is CASSQDPWSGLGGNEQFF.

The chain couples TRBV6-2 or TRBV6-3 to TRBJ2-3, with 13 bases fitting TRBD2. V dropped 4 bases and J dropped 2; count of bases not matched to a gene: 6. The CDR3 runs 17 residues. Germline CDR1 is MNHEY and CDR2 is SVGEGT. The CDR3 protein is CASSSKGLAGLTDTQYF. Here the CDR3 DNA reads TGTGCCAGCAGTTCGAAGGGACTAGCGGGGCTCACAGATACGCAGTATTTT.

The rearrangement uses TRBV29-1 and TRBJ2-5; possibly TRBD1 for D (5 bases). V was shortened by 0 bases and J by 4 bases, with 9 bases between the two germline ends. The CDR3 length is 13 residues. Germline assignment: CDR1 SQVTM and CDR2 ANQGSEA. CDR3 amino acids: CSVEDRASETQYF. In DNA, the CDR3 is TGCAGCGTTGAAGACAGGGCATCAGAGACCCAGTACTTC.

The chain is built from TRBV29-1 and TRBJ1-2; D is undetermined. Trimming shortened V by 0 bases and J by 3 bases, and 14 bases separated the two germline ends. CDR3 length: 15 amino acids. In germline, CDR1 is SQVTM, CDR2 ANQGSEA. The CDR3 loop reads CSVEEGLRAHYGYTF. CDR3 DNA: TGCAGCGTTGAAGAAGGGTTGCGGGCTCACTATGGCTACACCTTC.

The chain links TRBV27 to TRBJ2-5; tentatively, D is TRBD2 (6 bases). Trimming cost V 8 bases and J 5 bases, with 15 bases left between them. Germline values: CDR1 MNHEY, CDR2 SMNVEV (reference sequence). The CDR3 has 13 residues. The CDR3 DNA reads TGTGCCAGCGGCCGCCGGGGGACGGAGACCCAGTACTTC. Protein: CASGRRGTETQYF.

The chain uses TRBV2 and TRBJ1-5; D uncertain. CDR1 is SNHLY and CDR2 is FYNNEI in the germline V gene. Trimming shortened V by 6 bases and J by 3 bases, and 9 bases separated the two germline ends. The CDR3 consists of 13 residues. CDR3 sequence (DNA): TGTGCCAGCAGGCAGGCCGACAATCAGCCCCAGCATTTT. Translated: CASRQADNQPQHF.

The chain employs TRBV7-2 and TRBJ1-5, with TRBD1 as a possible D gene (6 bases). The germline V gene has CDR1 SGHTA and CDR2 FQGNSA. This CDR3 contains 15 residues. Deletions cut 1 base from V and 1 base from J, with 8 bases between. The CDR3 DNA follows: TGTGCCAGCAGCTTAGAGACAGGAAGCAATCAGCCCCAGCATTTT. As protein: CASSLETGSNQPQHF.

This chain uses TRBV7-2 with TRBJ2-7; the D is unclear. In germline, CDR1 is SGHTA, CDR2 FQGNSA. V shed 5 bases and J shed 3 bases, with 8 bases lying between them. The CDR3 has 12 amino acids. CDR3 bases: TGTGCCAGCAGCCCTAACTTCTACGAGCAGTACTTC. This sequence encodes CASSPNFYEQYF. Full variable domain (outside the CDR3, taken from reference TRBV7-2 and TRBJ2-7): GAGVSQSPSNKVTEKGKDVELRCDPISGHTALYWYRQSLGQGLEFLIYFQGNSAPDKSGLPSDRFSAERTGGSVSTLTIQRTQQEDSAVYLCASSPNFYEQYFGPGTRLTVT.

This clonotype was counted only a few times. The genes are TRBV11-2 and TRBJ2-5, with D possibly TRBD2 on 7 matching bases. The V and J ends lost 4 bases and 4 bases respectively, with 22 bases between them. This CDR3 is 17 amino acids long. Per the germline V gene, CDR1 is SGHAT and CDR2 is FQNNGV. In DNA, the CDR3 is TGTGCCAGCAGCTCGGGGAGGGGGGCCGGTCGGCCAGAGACCCAGTACTTC. Amino acids: CASSSGRGAGRPETQYF.

On this clonotype: An end of the junction does not agree with germline; a read error may underlie this. This chain uses TRBV10-1 with TRBJ2-7, with D possibly being TRBD1 or TRBD2 (5 bases each). This CDR3 comprises 12 residues. Germline V gene sequence: CDR1 WNHNN, CDR2 SYGVQD (reference sequence). CDR3 region: CASSRGSSEQYF. CDR3 DNA: TGCGCCAGCAGCCGGGGCTCCTCCGAGCAGTACTTC.

This rearrangement joins TRBV6-1 to TRBJ2-3; TRBD2 matches at 16 bases. This CDR3 has 17 residues. V trimming: 5 bases; J trimming: 0 bases; junction bases outside the gene matches: 2. In germline, CDR1 is MNHNS, CDR2 SASEGT. In DNA form, the CDR3 reads TGTGCCAGCAGTACGGGACTAGCGGGGGGGAGCACAGATACGCAGTATTTT. Translation gives CASSTGLAGGSTDTQYF.

The rearrangement joins TRBV7-9 to TRBJ2-2; D not certain. The CDR3 is 14 residues long. Germline V gene data show CDR1 as SEHNR and CDR2 as FQNEAQ (reference sequence). The germline V and J ends were trimmed by 11 bases and 2 bases, with 15 bases remaining between them. The CDR3 region is CAGKPELNTGELFF. For the CDR3, the DNA is TGTGCCGGGAAACCGGAACTTAACACCGGGGAGCTGTTTTTT.

The chain recombines TRBV7-9 with TRBJ1-2, with D unclear. This CDR3 region has 14 residues. Trimming removed 6 bases from V and 7 bases from J, with 18 bases in between. The germline gives CDR1 SEHNR, CDR2 FQNEAQ (reference sequence). The chain's CDR3 is CASSLGGEVSGYTF. CDR3 DNA: TGTGCCAGCAGTTTGGGAGGCGAGGTTTCTGGCTACACCTTC.

This rearrangement joins TRBV7-2 to TRBJ1-5, with D possibly matching TRBD1 (5 bases). The CDR3 runs 14 residues. Trimming stripped 5 bases from V and 3 bases from J, with 11 bases between. The germline CDR1 and CDR2 sequences are SGHTA and FQGNSA. The CDR3 DNA follows: TGTGCCAGCAGCGGGGGAGTATCCAATCAGCCCCAGCATTTT. This encodes CASSGGVSNQPQHF.

This clonotype was seen more than once but under ten times. In nucleotides, the CDR3 is TGTGCCAGCAGCCCCCAACGACAGGGATTAGAGACCCAGTACTTC. This translates into CASSPQRQGLETQYF. This chain connects TRBV11-3 to TRBJ2-5; 7 nucleotides match TRBD1. This CDR3 contains 15 residues. V lost 5 bases, J lost 4 bases, and 10 bases stayed unmatched. Per the germline V gene, CDR1 is SGHNT and CDR2 is YENEEA.